Below are 32 T cell receptor beta chains sequenced from a single sample in a study of blood T cells in healthy people across ages. PCR was performed a second time for roughly 7 to 11 cycles using a sample-barcoded 5' primer and a J-beta primer mix. Each CDR3 protein is one row after TCRdb ran MiXCR on the 5' RACE reads. The table shows hundreds of thousands of distinct CDR3 sequences, with roughly three fifths occurring only once. Sample: blood. These receptor sequences come from a man aged 35 to 55 in good health.

The chain combines TRBV29-1 with TRBJ2-1, with D uncertain. The germline V gene has CDR1 SQVTM and CDR2 ANQGSEA. The length of the CDR3 is 13 residues. The V and J ends lost 3 bases and 8 bases respectively, with 14 bases between them. The CDR3 sequence is CSVDPVAVDEQFF. CDR3 in DNA: TGCAGCGTTGACCCCGTGGCGGTCGATGAGCAGTTCTTC.

A few counts support this clonotype. This chain links TRBV7-9 with TRBJ2-1; 7 positions match TRBD1. This CDR3 has 15 amino acids. J gave up 3 bases and V 1 base, and 3 bases lay outside the gene matches. Germline CDR1 reads SEHNR; CDR2 reads FQNEAQ (reference sequence). Here the CDR3 reads CASSLGAGGYNEQFF. The DNA for the CDR3 is TGTGCCAGCAGCTTAGGGGCAGGGGGCTACAATGAGCAGTTCTTC.

The rearrangement joins TRBV7-2 to TRBJ2-3, with 8 bases aligning to TRBD2. The germline V gene has CDR1 SGHTA and CDR2 FQGNSA. The junction had 5 bases not matched to a gene; V was cut back by 8 bases and J by 1 base. The CDR3 is 14 amino acids. The chain's CDR3 is CASHSAGGTDTQYF. CDR3 DNA: TGTGCCAGCCATTCAGCGGGAGGCACAGATACGCAGTATTTT.

The rearrangement uses TRBV7-2 and TRBJ2-1; unclear D gene. Deletions cut 5 bases from V and 9 bases from J, with 17 bases between. Germline V gene data show CDR1 as SGHTA and CDR2 as FQGNSA. The CDR3 covers 14 residues. In nucleotides, the CDR3 is TGTGCCAGCAGCCCCCTGACCGTGGAGCTTGAGCAGTTCTTC. Protein: CASSPLTVELEQFF.

DNA of the CDR3: TGTGCCAGCAACGGGGGATCATATGGCTACACCTTC. It encodes CASNGGSYGYTF. The chain recombines TRBV7-2 with TRBJ1-2, with a tentative D call TRBD1 (5 bases). Germline CDR1 SGHTA, CDR2 FQGNSA. This CDR3 spans 12 amino acids. V lost 7 bases and J 5 bases, leaving 11 bases between the germline ends.

This clonotype has just a few counts. This chain uses TRBV20-1 with TRBJ1-6; no clear D. Between the trimmed V and J ends, which lost 0 bases and 9 bases, there was a span of 18 bases. CDR3 length: 16 residues. CDR1 is DFQATT, CDR2 SNEGSKA, per germline (reference sequence). In nucleotides, the CDR3 is TGCAGTGCTAGAGATTTTACGGGGAACGACGCTTCACCCCTCCACTTT. This translates into CSARDFTGNDASPLHF.

The genes are TRBV7-2 and TRBJ1-5; D ambiguous. CDR1 is SGHTA, CDR2 FQGNSA, per germline. The V and J ends lost 5 bases and 0 bases respectively, with 11 bases between them. The CDR3 loop spans 15 amino acids. CDR3 sequence reads: CASSRVADSNQPQHF. DNA of the CDR3: TGTGCCAGCAGCCGCGTGGCAGATAGCAATCAGCCCCAGCATTTT.

This chain uses TRBV11-1 with TRBJ2-3, with D unresolved. Germline V gives CDR1 SGHAT, CDR2 FQDESV (reference sequence). V lost 10 bases to trimming and J lost 0 bases, with 11 bases between them. The CDR3 covers 13 residues. The CDR3 loop reads CATGDTSTDTQYF. The CDR3 region has the DNA TGTGCCACCGGTGATACTAGCACAGATACGCAGTATTTT.

The chain couples TRBV10-3 to TRBJ1-2, with unresolved D. V lost 9 bases and J lost 3, with 14 bases in between. Germline V gene lookup returns CDR1 ENHRY and CDR2 SYGVKD. The CDR3 is made up of 13 amino acids. The CDR3 is CAMTEQADYGYTF. The DNA of the CDR3 is TGTGCCATGACGGAGCAAGCTGACTATGGCTACACCTTC.

This clonotype has just one count. This rearrangement joins TRBV7-3 to TRBJ2-3; D is uncertain. CDR1 SGHTA and CDR2 FQGTGA come from the germline V gene. V was shortened by 5 bases and J by 3 bases, with 15 bases between the two germline ends. The CDR3 covers 15 residues. The DNA for the CDR3 is TGTGCCAGCAGCATCGGACCCTTAGGAACAGATACGCAGTATTTT. This sequence encodes CASSIGPLGTDTQYF.

This chain links TRBV24-1 with TRBJ2-5; D is unresolved. Trimming removed 5 bases from V and 1 base from J, with 7 bases in between. CDR1 KGHDR and CDR2 SFDVKD come from the germline V gene. The CDR3 consists of 13 residues. The CDR3 coding sequence is TGTGCCACCAGTGTCGGCAGCCAAGAGACCCAGTACTTC. Amino acid sequence: CATSVGSQETQYF.

The V gene is TRBV25-1, the J gene TRBJ1-1; D call uncertain. Germline-derived CDR1 and CDR2 are MGHDK and SYGVNS. The V end lost 1 base, the J end lost 10 bases, and 13 bases lay between the germline ends. This CDR3 is built from 13 residues. The CDR3 sequence: CASSEFGEPRAFF. The CDR3 DNA is TGTGCCAGCAGTGAATTTGGGGAGCCGCGAGCTTTCTTT.

This clonotype came up once. V and J are TRBV3-1 and TRBJ2-5; 8 bases line up with TRBD1. V lost 3 bases to trimming and J lost 4 bases; unmatched junction nucleotides: 4. Germline V lookup: CDR1 LGHDT, CDR2 YNNKEL (reference sequence). The CDR3 runs to 14 residues. The CDR3 spells CASSHRTGGETQYF. The CDR3 DNA reads TGTGCCAGCAGCCACAGAACAGGGGGAGAGACCCAGTACTTC.

The V gene is TRBV24-1, the J gene TRBJ2-3; TRBD1 matches at 8 bases. Germline V gene lookup returns CDR1 KGHDR and CDR2 SFDVKD. This CDR3 has 16 amino acids. With 4 bases clipped from V and 2 bases from J, the junction kept 7 bases outside the gene matches. The CDR3 bases are TGTGCCACCAGTGACCCTGGGACAGGCCCCACAGATACGCAGTATTTT. Translation gives CATSDPGTGPTDTQYF.

The chain links TRBV6-1 to TRBJ1-6, with D possibly TRBD1 on 5 matching bases. Germline values: CDR1 MNHNS, CDR2 SASEGT. The V gene lost 2 bases and the J gene lost 14 bases, with 19 bases spanning the gap. The CDR3 runs 15 residues. For the CDR3, the DNA is TGTGCCAGCAGTGAAATGGGGACGAGGGGATCGGCCCTCCACTTT. This translates into CASSEMGTRGSALHF.

The genes are TRBV6-2 or TRBV6-3 and TRBJ2-4; D might be TRBD2 (6 bases). This CDR3 region has 16 residues. V was shortened by 4 bases and J by 0 bases, with 13 bases between the two germline ends. Germline-derived CDR1 and CDR2 are MNHEY and SVGEGT. CDR3 residues: CASSSGLTVAKNIQYF. In DNA form, the CDR3 reads TGTGCCAGCAGTTCCGGACTAACCGTAGCCAAAAACATTCAGTACTTC.

This rearrangement joins TRBV4-3 to TRBJ1-2; TRBD1 matches 7 bases. Looked up from germline, CDR1 is LGHNA and CDR2 is YSLEER. V gave up 0 bases and J gave up 3 bases; unmatched junction bases: 16. The length of the CDR3 is 19 residues. The chain's CDR3 is CASSQDTGTASGGDYGYTF. For the CDR3, the DNA is TGCGCCAGCAGCCAAGACACCGGGACAGCTTCGGGTGGAGACTATGGCTACACCTTC.

The chain recombines TRBV5-1 with TRBJ2-7; unclear D gene. The germline CDR1 and CDR2 sequences are SGHRS and YFSETQ. This CDR3 has 14 residues. The germline V and J ends were trimmed by 0 bases and 2 bases, with 9 bases remaining between them. CDR3 sequence (DNA): TGCGCCAGCAGCTTGGCTGACACCCCCTACGAGCAGTACTTC. It yields the protein CASSLADTPYEQYF.

The chain couples TRBV6-6 to TRBJ2-7; D remains unclear. The CDR3 is made up of 14 amino acids. Germline CDR1 MNHNY, CDR2 SVGAGI (reference sequence). V lost 2 bases and J lost 2, with 10 bases in between. CDR3 nucleotide sequence: TGTGCCAGCAGTTACCTTGACACCACCTACGAGCAGTACTTC. Translation gives CASSYLDTTYEQYF.

V gene TRBV4-3 combines with J gene TRBJ2-3; a possible D gene is TRBD1 (6 bases). This CDR3 has 17 residues. V shed 0 bases and J shed 6 bases, with 19 bases lying between them. CDR1 is LGHNA and CDR2 is YSLEER in the germline V gene. In nucleotides, the CDR3 is TGCGCCAGCAGCCAAGATCGGGCAGGGGAAAGGGTTGATACGCAGTATTTT. Translating gives CASSQDRAGERVDTQYF.

This chain connects TRBV6-1 to TRBJ2-1; no firm D call. V dropped 4 bases and J dropped 6 bases, with 10 bases sitting between them. Germline V gene data show CDR1 as MNHNS and CDR2 as SASEGT. The CDR3 length is 13 residues. In nucleotides, the CDR3 is TGTGCCAGCAGTGGGTTGGGTTCCAATGAGCAGTTCTTC. Translated, it gives CASSGLGSNEQFF.

The chain uses TRBV5-1 and TRBJ2-7; 8 nucleotides align to TRBD1. Germline CDR1 and CDR2: SGHRS and YFSETQ. V lost 6 bases to trimming and J lost 6 bases; unmatched junction nucleotides: 5. There are 12 residues in the CDR3. Here the CDR3 DNA reads TGCGCCAGCAACGGACAGGGAGGCGAGCAGTACTTC. Translated, it gives CASNGQGGEQYF.

This chain uses TRBV11-3 with TRBJ1-1; 8 bases fit TRBD1. The CDR3 sequence is 14 residues long. Germline V gene sequence: CDR1 SGHNT, CDR2 YENEEA. The junction had 5 bases not matched to a gene; V was cut back by 5 bases and J by 3 bases. The DNA of the CDR3 is TGTGCCAGCAGCCATGGACAGGGATACACTGAAGCTTTCTTT. Its protein is CASSHGQGYTEAFF.

This clonotype was found a few times. The chain joins TRBV9 to TRBJ2-7; weak D call: TRBD2 (6 bases). The CDR3 has 14 residues. Trimming took off 3 bases at V and 4 bases at J, with 14 bases between the two ends. Germline loops: CDR1 SGDLS, CDR2 YYNGEE. The CDR3 protein is CASSAATGGYEQYF. CDR3 bases: TGTGCCAGCAGCGCCGCCACTGGGGGGTACGAGCAGTACTTC.

This clonotype showed up just a few times. The V and J genes are TRBV5-1 and TRBJ2-1; TRBD2 aligns across 8 bases. Looked up from germline, CDR1 is SGHRS and CDR2 is YFSETQ. J was trimmed by 8 bases and V by 0 bases; bases with no gene match: 10. The CDR3 is made up of 16 amino acids. The CDR3 is CASSLVAGTRVYEQFF. CDR3 nucleotides: TGCGCCAGCAGCTTGGTGGCTGGGACTAGGGTATATGAGCAGTTCTTC.

As concerns this clonotype: Germline and junction disagree at one end, which may indicate a read error. The chain couples TRBV28 to TRBJ1-1, with 8 bases matching TRBD1. CDR3 length equals 15 residues. The V gene's germline CDR1 is MDHEN and CDR2 SYDVKM. Here the CDR3 reads CASRPDRGSNAEAFF. CDR3 sequence (DNA): TGTGCCAGCAGGCCCGACAGGGGATCGAACGCTGAAGCTTTCTTT.

The rearrangement uses TRBV6-6 and TRBJ1-2, with D unclear. The CDR3 runs 16 residues. Germline V gene data show CDR1 as MNHNY and CDR2 as SVGAGI (reference sequence). V was shortened by 0 bases and J by 3 bases, with 14 bases between the two germline ends. The CDR3 DNA is TGTGCCAGCAGTTACTCGAGCTCCTGGGTTGACTATGGCTACACCTTC. Its translation is CASSYSSSWVDYGYTF.

This chain joins TRBV2 and TRBJ2-2; D is ambiguous. This CDR3 region has 13 residues. The V end was cut by 3 bases, the J end by 4 bases, with 6 bases between. Looked up from germline, CDR1 is SNHLY and CDR2 is FYNNEI. The CDR3 loop reads CASSDQVTGELFF. The CDR3 coding sequence is TGTGCCAGCAGTGACCAGGTCACCGGGGAGCTGTTTTTT.

This clonotype was counted a single time. The V call is TRBV15, the J call TRBJ2-3; D might be TRBD1 or TRBD2, each matching 5 bases. The CDR3 totals 16 residues. V shed 2 bases and J shed 4 bases, with 16 bases lying between them. Germline V gene sequence: CDR1 LNHNV, CDR2 YYDKDF (reference sequence). CDR3 sequence: CATSRPQGVRADTQYF. CDR3 sequence (DNA): TGTGCCACCAGCAGACCCCAGGGAGTCAGGGCAGATACGCAGTATTTT.

This clonotype has only a few counts. The rearrangement joins TRBV29-1 to TRBJ2-1; D not certain. Germline V lookup: CDR1 SQVTM, CDR2 ANQGSEA. The CDR3 sequence is 12 residues long. Trimming took 4 bases from V and 2 from J, leaving 6 bases between them. The CDR3 coding sequence is TGCAGCGTTGTTTACACCTACAATGAGCAGTTCTTC. It translates to CSVVYTYNEQFF.

This clonotype came up a few times. A much larger clone lies a single base off, so this may be a read error. The V gene is TRBV7-9, the J gene TRBJ1-5, with a weak D call TRBD1 (5 bases). The CDR3 length is 15 residues. Germline V gene data show CDR1 as SEHNR and CDR2 as FQNEAQ (reference sequence). V lost 4 bases and J lost 0, with 10 bases in between. In DNA form, the CDR3 reads TGTGCCAGCAGCTGGGCGGGGGATAGCAATCAGCCCCAGCATTTT. It specifies CASSWAGDSNQPQHF.

This clonotype was observed a handful of times. The V gene is TRBV28, the J gene TRBJ2-5, with D unresolved. There are 13 residues in the CDR3. V shed 7 bases and J shed 7 bases, with 16 bases lying between them. Germline V CDR1 and CDR2: MDHEN, SYDVKM. The CDR3 region has the DNA TGTGCCAGCACCCCCGGGCCCATGGGGACCCAGTACTTC. The encoded protein is CASTPGPMGTQYF.